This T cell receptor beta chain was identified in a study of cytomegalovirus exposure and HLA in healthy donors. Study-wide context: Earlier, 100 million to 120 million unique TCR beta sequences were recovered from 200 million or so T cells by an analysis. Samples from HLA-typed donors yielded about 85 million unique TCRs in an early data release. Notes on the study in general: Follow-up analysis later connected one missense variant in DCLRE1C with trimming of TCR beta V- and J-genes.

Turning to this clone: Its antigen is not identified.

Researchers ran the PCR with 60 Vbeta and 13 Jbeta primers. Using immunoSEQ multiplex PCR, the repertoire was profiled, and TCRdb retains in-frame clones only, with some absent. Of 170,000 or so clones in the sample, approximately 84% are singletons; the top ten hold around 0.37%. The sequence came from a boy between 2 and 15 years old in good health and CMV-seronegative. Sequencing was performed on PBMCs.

The CDR3 reads CASSQGSKELFF. For the CDR3, the DNA is TGCGCCAGCAGCCAAGGCTCTAAGGAGCTGTTTTTT. The V call is TRBV4-1, the J call TRBJ2-2; D is uncertain. The CDR3 is 12 residues long. Looked up from germline, CDR1 is MGHRA and CDR2 is YSYEKL. V gave up 1 base and J gave up 10 bases, with 7 bases separating them.